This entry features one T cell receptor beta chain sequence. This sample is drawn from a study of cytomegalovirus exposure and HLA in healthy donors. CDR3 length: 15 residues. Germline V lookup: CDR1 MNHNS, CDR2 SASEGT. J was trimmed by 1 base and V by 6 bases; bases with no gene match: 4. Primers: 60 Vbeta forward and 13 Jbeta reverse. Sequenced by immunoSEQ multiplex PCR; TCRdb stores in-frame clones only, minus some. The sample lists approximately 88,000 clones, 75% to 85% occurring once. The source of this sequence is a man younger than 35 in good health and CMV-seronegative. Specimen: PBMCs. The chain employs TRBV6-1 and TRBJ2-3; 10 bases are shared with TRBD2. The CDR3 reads CASRSLAGGTDTQYF. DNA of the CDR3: TGTGCCAGCAGGTCCCTAGCGGGGGGCACAGATACGCAGTATTTT.